Shown below are 30 T cell receptor beta chains from a single sample sequenced in a study of cytomegalovirus exposure and HLA in healthy donors. This PCR relied on a set of 60 Vbeta primers and 13 Jbeta primers. TCRdb keeps only in-frame clones here, not all; method: immunoSEQ multiplex PCR. The sample has 140,000 to 150,000 clones; 80% are singletons. The specimen was PBMCs. Receptor source: a man aged 35-49 years in good health and CMV-seronegative.

The table lists this clone with a count of one. The chain uses TRBV19 and TRBJ2-2; 10 positions match TRBD2. Losses at the gene ends were 3 bases for V and 7 bases for J; bases not matched to a gene: 8. CDR3 length: 16 amino acids. The germline CDR1 and CDR2 sequences are LNHDA and SQIVND (reference sequence). CDR3 loop: CASSIQAGGRHGELFF. The CDR3 nucleotides read TGTGCCAGTAGTATCCAAGCGGGGGGGAGGCACGGGGAGCTGTTTTTT.

This clone was observed a single time. This chain connects TRBV7-3 to TRBJ1-1, with 10 bases aligning to TRBD1. Per the germline V gene, CDR1 is SGHTA and CDR2 is FQGTGA. With V trimmed by 5 bases and J by 3 bases, 15 bases remained unmatched. The CDR3 totals 18 residues. The CDR3 nucleotides read TGTGCCAGCAGCCCCTTTGCGAGAGGTGGACAGGGGGACACTGAAGCTTTCTTT. It encodes CASSPFARGGQGDTEAFF.

The V gene is TRBV6-1, the J gene TRBJ2-7; no clear D. The V end lost 5 bases, the J end lost 4 bases, and 3 bases lay between the germline ends. Germline values: CDR1 MNHNS, CDR2 SASEGT. The CDR3 runs to 10 residues. The CDR3, as DNA: TGTGCCAGCAGTCAGTACGAGCAGTACTTC. It codes for CASSQYEQYF.

The J gene is TRBJ2-5, the V gene TRBV6-5, with 7 bases lining up with TRBD1. Germline V gives CDR1 MNHEY, CDR2 SVGAGI. The junction had 8 bases not matched to a gene; V was cut back by 7 bases and J by 3 bases. CDR3 size: 14 residues. This CDR3 is CASTMTGWEETQYF. Written as DNA, the CDR3 is TGTGCCAGCACCATGACAGGGTGGGAAGAGACCCAGTACTTC.

In the case of this clone: Additional DNA sequences in this sample encode the identical CDR3. V usage is TRBV29-1 and J usage is TRBJ2-7, with 7 bases identical to TRBD1. CDR3 length: 13 amino acids. After removal of 3 bases from V and 0 bases from J, the junction contained 2 bases not matched to a gene. In germline, CDR1 is SQVTM, CDR2 ANQGSEA. CDR3 sequence reads: CSVEDRSSYEQYF. The CDR3 DNA reads TGCAGCGTTGAGGACAGGAGCTCCTACGAGCAGTACTTC.

CDR3 loop: CASSLAQGAYEKLFF. CDR3 nucleotide sequence: TGTGCCAGCAGCTTAGCACAGGGGGCTTATGAAAAACTGTTTTTT. The chain combines TRBV7-2 with TRBJ1-4, with TRBD1 matching over 9 bases. The ends lost 0 bases at V and 6 bases at J; junction bases unmatched: 2. CDR3 length: 15 residues. Germline CDR1 and CDR2: SGHTA and FQGNSA.

This rearrangement joins TRBV13 to TRBJ2-1; TRBD2 is a possible D gene (6 bases). The germline V gene encodes CDR1 PRHDT and CDR2 FYEKMQ (reference sequence). The V end lost 1 base, the J end lost 2 bases, and 15 bases lay between the germline ends. The CDR3 covers 17 residues. CDR3 nucleotides: TGTGCCAGCAGCTTAGTTGCCCCGGGGGATACCTACAATGAGCAGTTCTTC. It encodes CASSLVAPGDTYNEQFF.

The chain couples TRBV27 to TRBJ2-7, with D possibly TRBD1 on 5 matching bases. CDR3 size: 12 residues. Trimming removed 2 bases at V and 3 bases at J, with 5 bases between. Germline loops: CDR1 MNHEY, CDR2 SMNVEV (reference sequence). CDR3 residues: CASSLTGYEQYF. The CDR3 DNA follows: TGTGCCAGCAGTTTAACAGGCTACGAGCAGTACTTC.

This clone was seen only once. This chain links TRBV18 with TRBJ1-2; 7 nucleotides align to TRBD1. The CDR3 is 13 amino acids. Germline V gene data show CDR1 as KGHSH and CDR2 as LQKENI. Trimming took 3 bases from V and 4 from J; bases not matched to a gene: 2. CDR3 residues: CASSPGQLYGYTF. CDR3 nucleotide sequence: TGTGCCAGCTCACCGGGACAGCTCTATGGCTACACCTTC.

V gene TRBV7-8 combines with J gene TRBJ2-3; 11 bases align to TRBD1. CDR3 length: 16 residues. Looked up from germline, CDR1 is SGHVS and CDR2 is FQNEAQ. V shed 5 bases and J 2 bases; nucleotides not matched to a gene: 6. CDR3 loop: CASSLLGQGATDTQYF. The CDR3 region has the DNA TGTGCCAGCAGCCTGCTCGGACAGGGGGCCACAGATACGCAGTATTTT.

The chain uses TRBV7-3 and TRBJ2-1, with unresolved D. The V and J ends lost 0 bases and 10 bases respectively, with 16 bases between them. Germline values: CDR1 SGHTA, CDR2 FQGTGA. This CDR3 has 15 amino acids. CDR3 nucleotides: TGTGCCAGCAGCTTAACGTTAGGTGGAGCATCCGAGCAGTTCTTC. Translating it yields CASSLTLGGASEQFF.

The rearrangement joins TRBV30 to TRBJ2-7, with 7 bases identical to TRBD1. CDR1 and CDR2 from the germline V gene are GTSNPN and SVGIG (reference sequence). The V gene end was trimmed by 4 bases and the J gene end by 2 bases; junction bases not matched to a gene: 5. The CDR3 extends over 13 amino acids. CDR3 residues: CAWIRDRPYEQYF. CDR3 sequence (DNA): TGTGCCTGGATCCGGGACAGACCCTACGAGCAGTACTTC.

This chain connects TRBV11-2 to TRBJ1-6; 7 bases fit TRBD1. The CDR3 contains 16 residues. Germline CDR1 SGHAT, CDR2 FQNNGV. V shed 8 bases and J 7 bases; nucleotides not matched to a gene: 14. CDR3 sequence (DNA): TGTGCCAGCGGGTCTAAACATGGACAGGCAAATTCACCCCTCCACTTT. Its translation is CASGSKHGQANSPLHF.

The chain combines TRBV29-1 with TRBJ2-1, with 16 bases identical to TRBD2. Germline V lookup: CDR1 SQVTM, CDR2 ANQGSEA. The length of the CDR3 is 14 residues. The ends lost 4 bases at V and 12 bases at J; junction bases unmatched: 6. The CDR3 sequence is CSVVGTSGGAGQFF. In nucleotides, the CDR3 is TGCAGCGTTGTTGGGACTAGCGGGGGGGCCGGGCAGTTCTTC.

CDR3 nucleotide sequence: TGCGCCAGCAGCTTACAGGGGACTAATGAAAAACTGTTTTTT. Residues: CASSLQGTNEKLFF. The rearrangement joins TRBV5-1 to TRBJ1-4; 7 bases match TRBD1. Looked up from germline, CDR1 is SGHRS and CDR2 is YFSETQ. Unmatched junction bases numbered 0, after V lost 2 bases and J lost 2 bases. This CDR3 has 14 amino acids.

The chain joins TRBV4-3 to TRBJ2-6; no clear D. This CDR3 spans 15 amino acids. Trimming removed 4 bases from V and 4 bases from J, with 11 bases in between. CDR1 and CDR2 (germline): LGHNA, YSLEER. The CDR3: CASSLGGSGANVLTF. In DNA form, the CDR3 reads TGCGCCAGCAGCCTTGGCGGCAGCGGGGCCAACGTCCTGACTTTC.

A word on this clone: One junction end disagrees with the germline gene, perhaps due to a read error. J is TRBJ1-3 and V is TRBV7-9; D is undetermined. The CDR3 totals 15 residues. Per the germline V gene, CDR1 is SEHNR and CDR2 is FQNEAQ (reference sequence). CDR3 sequence reads: CSSSLAASSGNTIYF. The CDR3 nucleotides read TGTTCCAGCAGCTTGGCCGCAAGCTCTGGAAACACCATATATTTT.

The rearrangement joins TRBV28 to TRBJ2-1, with TRBD1 matching 9 bases. Germline assignment: CDR1 MDHEN and CDR2 SYDVKM. The junction had 16 bases not matched to a gene; V was cut back by 7 bases and J by 9 bases. The CDR3 length is 16 residues. CDR3 region: CASIMQGQGGGGEQFF. CDR3 DNA sequence: TGTGCCAGCATCATGCAGGGACAGGGAGGAGGGGGTGAGCAGTTCTTC.

This chain connects TRBV25-1 to TRBJ2-5; 8 bases agree with TRBD2. J lost 5 bases, V lost 3 bases, and 11 bases had no gene match. In germline, CDR1 is MGHDK, CDR2 SYGVNS. The CDR3 covers 16 residues. CDR3 region: CASSEGSGASGETQYF. The CDR3, as DNA: TGTGCCAGCAGTGAGGGTAGCGGGGCCTCAGGGGAGACCCAGTACTTC.

The chain employs TRBV5-6 and TRBJ1-6, with TRBD1 matching 12 bases. The CDR3 is 17 amino acids. CDR1 and CDR2 (germline): SGHDT, YYEEEE. V lost 2 bases to trimming and J lost 6 bases; unmatched junction nucleotides: 6. The chain's CDR3 is CASSFFGTGGGNSPLHF. CDR3 in DNA: TGTGCCAGCAGCTTTTTTGGGACAGGGGGCGGTAATTCACCCCTCCACTTT.

The rearrangement joins TRBV19 to TRBJ2-3, with a possible D match to TRBD2 (6 bases). The CDR3 runs to 13 residues. V lost 8 bases, J lost 0 bases, and 9 bases lay in between. Germline lookup yields CDR1 LNHDA and CDR2 SQIVND (reference sequence). The CDR3 region is CASSGLSTDTQYF. DNA for the CDR3: TGTGCCAGTTCGGGACTGAGCACAGATACGCAGTATTTT.

Concerning this clone itself: Sequence at one end of the junction differs from germline and may be a read error. The sample carries other DNA sequences with the same CDR3. The CDR3 region is CAWSVGSRDTYNSPLHF. For the CDR3, the DNA is TGTGCCTGGAGTGTAGGGTCCAGGGATACTTATAATTCCCCCCTCCACTTT. The V gene is TRBV30, the J gene TRBJ1-6, with a weak D call TRBD1 (5 bases). This CDR3 is 17 amino acids long. The germline gives CDR1 GTSNPN, CDR2 SVGIG (reference sequence).

This rearrangement joins TRBV9 to TRBJ2-7; D gene unclear. Germline V gene data show CDR1 as SGDLS and CDR2 as YYNGEE. The CDR3 consists of 14 residues. V was shortened by 0 bases and J by 1 base, with 8 bases between the two germline ends. The CDR3 loop reads CASSVAVMSYEQYF. The CDR3 region has the DNA TGTGCCAGCAGCGTAGCAGTTATGTCCTACGAGCAGTACTTC.

This chain connects TRBV7-8 to TRBJ1-1, with 7 positions matching TRBD1. The CDR3 has 17 residues. Germline V gene sequence: CDR1 SGHVS, CDR2 FQNEAQ. J was trimmed by 6 bases and V by 3 bases; bases with no gene match: 16. The CDR3 here is CASSFGVRGREGSEAFF. In DNA, the CDR3 is TGTGCCAGCAGCTTCGGTGTTAGGGGGCGCGAAGGGTCTGAAGCTTTCTTT.

The gene calls are TRBV27 and TRBJ2-7, with 7 bases identical to TRBD1. Germline V gives CDR1 MNHEY, CDR2 SMNVEV (reference sequence). V lost 3 bases and J lost 4; bases outside the gene matches: 9. CDR3 size: 15 residues. The CDR3 DNA reads TGTGCCAGCAGTTTTACAGGGGTAGAGTTTTACGAGCAGTACTTC. It translates to CASSFTGVEFYEQYF.

In regard to this clone: Within the sample, other DNA sequences also encode this same CDR3. The chain links TRBV4-1 to TRBJ1-6, with 9 bases fitting TRBD1. The ends lost 3 bases at V and 7 bases at J; junction bases unmatched: 13. The germline V gene encodes CDR1 MGHRA and CDR2 YSYEKL. The CDR3 spans 18 residues. The CDR3 loop reads CASSQLPPGQGGNSPLHF. CDR3 nucleotide sequence: TGCGCCAGCAGCCAGTTACCCCCGGGACAGGGAGGCAATTCACCCCTCCACTTT.

This chain connects TRBV12-5 to TRBJ1-2, with 7 bases matching TRBD1. The CDR3 length is 14 residues. In germline, CDR1 is LGHNT, CDR2 FRNRAP. V trimming: 0 bases; J trimming: 4 bases; junction bases outside the gene matches: 2. CDR3 residues: CASGLVGQVYGYTF. As DNA, the CDR3 is TGTGCTAGTGGTTTGGTAGGACAGGTCTATGGCTACACCTTC.

This chain connects TRBV10-3 to TRBJ2-7; TRBD1 agrees at 7 bases. Germline CDR1 is ENHRY and CDR2 is SYGVKD. With 5 bases clipped from V and 4 bases from J, the junction kept 8 bases outside the gene matches. CDR3 length equals 14 residues. The DNA of the CDR3 is TGTGCCATCAGTCGACAGGGTGAAGGTTACGAGCAGTACTTC. This encodes CAISRQGEGYEQYF.

Worth noting for this clone: Within the sample, other DNA sequences also encode this same CDR3. The chain is built from TRBV5-4 and TRBJ1-2; weak D call: TRBD1 (5 bases). V was shortened by 4 bases and J by 8 bases, with 18 bases between the two germline ends. CDR3 length equals 14 residues. In germline, CDR1 is SGHNT, CDR2 YYREEE (reference sequence). CDR3 region: CASSPATVPYGYTF. The CDR3 DNA sequence: TGTGCCAGCAGCCCCGCGACAGTTCCTTACGGCTACACCTTC.

This rearrangement joins TRBV18 to TRBJ2-2; D is unclear. From germline, CDR1 is KGHSH and CDR2 LQKENI. With 3 bases removed from V and 0 bases from J, the gap between germline ends came to 14 bases. CDR3 length: 17 residues. The CDR3 nucleotides read TGTGCCAGCTCACCCTCTACCCCTTTCGCGAACACCGGGGAGCTGTTTTTT. Amino acid sequence: CASSPSTPFANTGELFF.